The present TCR beta chain was sequenced within a study of T cell changes during pregnancy in multiple sclerosis. The method was immunoSEQ multiplex PCR; TCRdb's version includes in-frame clones alone and lacks a portion of them. The top ten clones hold roughly 0.45% of a sample with about 130,000 clones, around 95% of them seen once. This CDR3 has 16 amino acids. J gave up 0 bases and V 1 base, and 7 bases lay outside the gene matches. Per germline, CDR1 SQVTM and CDR2 ANQGSEA. This sample comprised peripheral blood, obtained after pregnancy. V is TRBV29-1 and J is TRBJ2-7; 9 positions agree with TRBD2. The receptor's source is a female donor with multiple sclerosis, enrolled in a pregnancy study. The CDR3 DNA reads TGCAGCGTTGAAGCTAGCGGGAACCAATTCTCCTACGAGCAGTACTTC. Encoded protein: CSVEASGNQFSYEQYF.